The 32 T cell receptor beta chains below come from one sample, sequenced in a study of cytomegalovirus exposure and HLA in healthy donors. TCRdb's table, derived via immunoSEQ multiplex PCR, lists solely in-frame clones and lacks some. This repertoire shows 150,000 to 200,000 clones, more than 70% found once; its top ten account for more than 1.1%. Material: PBMCs. The receptors originated from a young woman in good health and CMV-seronegative.

In DNA form, the CDR3 reads TGTGCCAGCAGCTTGGAGTCAGGTGGCGCCGGGGAGCTGTTTTTT. Amino acids: CASSLESGGAGELFF. This chain links TRBV5-4 with TRBJ2-2, with D hard to call. Between the trimmed V and J ends, which lost 0 bases and 6 bases, there was a span of 12 bases. Germline CDR1 is SGHNT and CDR2 is YYREEE (reference sequence). This CDR3 has 15 amino acids.

Remarks on this clone: A junction end diverges from the germline sequence, so it may reflect a read error. The rearrangement uses TRBV29-1 and TRBJ1-2; D uncertain. CDR1 is SQVTM and CDR2 is ANQGSEA in the germline V gene. The CDR3 is 11 residues long. Here the CDR3 DNA reads TGCAGCGCTGTAGGGTCCCAGGACTCTATCTTC. Its protein is CSAVGSQDSIF.

In its sample, this clone was seen a few times. The rearrangement joins TRBV6-6 to TRBJ1-2, with a possible D match to TRBD1 (6 bases). This CDR3 spans 11 amino acids. Trimming stripped 11 bases from V and 14 bases from J, with 21 bases between. Germline values: CDR1 MNHNY, CDR2 SVGAGI (reference sequence). CDR3 nucleotide sequence: TGTGCCGCCCAGGGGTCGGAAGCGAGTACCTTC. Translated: CAAQGSEASTF.

V gene TRBV5-1 combines with J gene TRBJ1-5, with 8 bases lining up with TRBD1. J gave up 4 bases and V 4 bases, and 7 bases lay outside the gene matches. Germline lookup yields CDR1 SGHRS and CDR2 YFSETQ. CDR3 length: 15 residues. CDR3 in DNA: TGCGCCAGCAGCGCAGGGACAGGCCCTAATCAGCCCCAGCATTTT. This translates into CASSAGTGPNQPQHF. The entire variable domain, with the rest obtained from reference TRBV5-1 and TRBJ1-5, is as follows: KAGVTQTPRYLIKTRGQQVTLSCSPISGHRSVSWYQQTPGQGLQFLFEYFSETQRNKGNFPGRFSGRQFSNSRSEMNVSTLELGDSALYLCASSAGTGPNQPQHFGDGTRLSIL.

The chain uses TRBV11-2 and TRBJ2-4; D may be TRBD1 (6 bases). V was trimmed by 6 bases and J by 15 bases, leaving 18 bases between them. The germline CDR1 and CDR2 sequences are SGHAT and FQNNGV. CDR3 size: 12 residues. The CDR3 sequence is CASSPLRGRGYF. The CDR3 DNA reads TGTGCCAGCAGTCCTTTAAGGGGGAGAGGGTACTTC.

The rearrangement links TRBV5-8 to TRBJ2-1; 7 bases map to TRBD2. Germline CDR1 and CDR2: SGHTS and YDEGEE. Losses at the gene ends were 0 bases for V and 9 bases for J; bases not matched to a gene: 6. The CDR3 spans 14 residues. The CDR3 loop is CASSLGGSLGEQFF. In nucleotides, the CDR3 is TGTGCCAGCAGCTTGGGCGGGAGCTTAGGTGAGCAGTTCTTC. The entire variable domain, with the rest obtained from reference TRBV5-8 and TRBJ2-1, is as follows: EAGVTQSPTHLIKTRGQQATLRCSPISGHTSVYWYQQALGLGLQFLLWYDEGEERNRGNFPPRFSGRQFPNYSSELNVNALELEDSALYLCASSLGGSLGEQFFGPGTRLTVL.

The V and J genes are TRBV5-1 and TRBJ1-5, with TRBD1 matching over 7 bases. From germline, CDR1 is SGHRS and CDR2 YFSETQ. V trimming: 0 bases; J trimming: 6 bases; junction bases outside the gene matches: 6. The CDR3 covers 15 residues. The CDR3 spells CASSLDGTEIQPQHF. CDR3 nucleotides: TGCGCCAGCAGCTTGGACGGGACAGAGATTCAGCCCCAGCATTTT.

The rearrangement joins TRBV29-1 to TRBJ1-1; no firm D call. The CDR3 has 13 amino acids. V lost 3 bases, J lost 1 base, and 9 bases lay in between. Germline values: CDR1 SQVTM, CDR2 ANQGSEA. CDR3 bases: TGCAGCGTTGAGGACTATCCGAACACTGAAGCTTTCTTT. Protein sequence: CSVEDYPNTEAFF. Together with reference TRBV29-1 and TRBJ1-1, the CDR3 gives the full variable domain: SAVISQKPSRDICQRGTSLTIQCQVDSQVTMMFWYRQQPGQSLTLIATANQGSEATYESGFVIDKFPISRPNLTFSTLTVSNMSPEDSSIYLCSVEDYPNTEAFFGQGTRLTVV.

The chain employs TRBV19 and TRBJ1-2, with D perhaps matching TRBD1 (6 bases). With 1 base removed from V and 8 bases from J, the gap between germline ends came to 14 bases. The V gene's germline CDR1 is LNHDA and CDR2 SQIVND (reference sequence). The CDR3 extends over 14 amino acids. The CDR3 nucleotides are TGTGCCAGTAGTATAGTGGGGACATCAAGAGGCTACACCTTC. Its translation: CASSIVGTSRGYTF.

The genes are TRBV6-5 and TRBJ1-2, with D possibly TRBD1 on 6 matching bases. V lost 4 bases and J 6 bases, leaving 12 bases between the germline ends. Looked up from germline, CDR1 is MNHEY and CDR2 is SVGAGI. This CDR3 comprises 13 residues. CDR3 amino acids: CASSLQGVDGYTF. In DNA form, the CDR3 reads TGTGCCAGCAGTTTACAGGGTGTCGATGGCTACACCTTC.

The chain recombines TRBV4-2 with TRBJ1-2; D perhaps matches TRBD1 (5 bases). The CDR3 extends over 14 amino acids. Looked up from germline, CDR1 is LGHNA and CDR2 is YNFKEQ. Trimming left V 4 bases short and J 8 bases short, with 17 bases between. The chain's CDR3 is CASSRSQAAEGYTF. DNA of the CDR3: TGTGCCAGCAGCCGATCACAGGCTGCGGAAGGCTACACCTTC.

The chain combines TRBV5-4 with TRBJ2-7; 10 nucleotides match TRBD2. J lost 0 bases, V lost 4 bases, and 4 bases had no gene match. Germline V lookup: CDR1 SGHNT, CDR2 YYREEE (reference sequence). CDR3 size: 15 residues. The CDR3 sequence: CASSHSGRNSYEQYF. CDR3 nucleotides: TGTGCCAGCAGCCATAGCGGGAGGAACTCCTACGAGCAGTACTTC.

V and J are TRBV18 and TRBJ1-2, with TRBD1 matching over 10 bases. The CDR3 spans 17 residues. Germline V CDR1 and CDR2: KGHSH, LQKENI. V was clipped by 3 bases and J by 1 base; unmatched bases: 8. CDR3 DNA sequence: TGTGCCAGCTCACCCGGGACAGGGGTCAGTAGTAACTATGGCTACACCTTC. Its translation: CASSPGTGVSSNYGYTF.

The chain has TRBV19 and TRBJ1-5; D not certain. Trimming took 7 bases from V and 2 from J, leaving 15 bases between them. This CDR3 has 15 amino acids. The germline V gene has CDR1 LNHDA and CDR2 SQIVND (reference sequence). Written as DNA, the CDR3 is TGTGCCAGTACCCCATTCCCCGGGGGCAATCAGCCCCAGCATTTT. It translates to CASTPFPGGNQPQHF.

The chain joins TRBV28 to TRBJ2-7; 8 bases fit TRBD2. In germline, CDR1 is MDHEN, CDR2 SYDVKM. This CDR3 comprises 16 residues. Trimming took 3 bases from V and 0 from J; bases not matched to a gene: 7. CDR3 protein: CASSFSVAGSSYEQYF. The CDR3 bases are TGTGCCAGCAGTTTTAGTGTAGCGGGGTCCTCCTACGAGCAGTACTTC.

This chain connects TRBV6-5 to TRBJ1-1; D is unclear. Germline values: CDR1 MNHEY, CDR2 SVGAGI. The V and J ends lost 0 bases and 9 bases respectively, with 5 bases between them. The CDR3 covers 11 residues. The CDR3 nucleotides read TGTGCCAGCAGTTACTCGGAGAAAGCTTTCTTT. Amino acid sequence: CASSYSEKAFF.

The chain employs TRBV19 and TRBJ1-1; a possible D gene is TRBD1 (6 bases). The CDR3 runs to 15 residues. The V and J ends lost 3 bases and 8 bases respectively, with 19 bases between them. The germline V gene has CDR1 LNHDA and CDR2 SQIVND (reference sequence). The CDR3 region is CASSIDRDTIHEAFF. CDR3 coding DNA: TGTGCCAGTAGTATCGACCGGGACACCATCCACGAAGCTTTCTTT. The full variable domain, rest sourced from reference TRBV19 and TRBJ1-1, is DGGITQSPKYLFRKEGQNVTLSCEQNLNHDAMYWYRQDPGQGLRLIYYSQIVNDFQKGDIAEGYSVSREKKESFPLTVTSAQKNPTAFYLCASSIDRDTIHEAFFGQGTRLTVV.

In this sample, this clone turned up once. The chain is built from TRBV9 and TRBJ1-2; 9 bases are a match to TRBD1. The V segment lost 0 bases and the J segment 2 bases; nucleotides outside the gene matches: 5. Germline V gene sequence: CDR1 SGDLS, CDR2 YYNGEE. The CDR3 extends over 16 amino acids. The CDR3 is CASSVARTGENYGYTF. As DNA, the CDR3 is TGTGCCAGCAGCGTAGCTAGGACAGGGGAAAACTATGGCTACACCTTC. The full variable domain, rest sourced from reference TRBV9 and TRBJ1-2, is DSGVTQTPKHLITATGQRVTLRCSPRSGDLSVYWYQQSLDQGLQFLIQYYNGEERAKGNILERFSAQQFPDLHSELNLSSLELGDSALYFCASSVARTGENYGYTFGSGTRLTVV.

This chain joins TRBV5-8 and TRBJ2-7, with 9 bases that match TRBD1. Germline trimming cut 5 bases from V and 7 bases from J; bases unmatched to any gene: 13. The germline V gene has CDR1 SGHTS and CDR2 YDEGEE. The CDR3 runs to 15 residues. The CDR3 region is CASSSQGALNVEQYF. For the CDR3, the DNA is TGTGCCAGCAGTTCACAGGGGGCTTTAAATGTGGAGCAGTACTTC.

The rearrangement uses TRBV10-3 and TRBJ2-7; 7 bases align to TRBD2. The CDR3 is 16 residues long. V lost 3 bases to trimming and J lost 2 bases; unmatched junction nucleotides: 10. The germline V gene has CDR1 ENHRY and CDR2 SYGVKD. The CDR3 DNA follows: TGTGCCATCAGTGAATCAAGCGGGGCGCTTACCTACGAGCAGTACTTC. Translation gives CAISESSGALTYEQYF.

This sequence joins TRBV4-1 and TRBJ1-4, with D unclear. The germline V gene has CDR1 MGHRA and CDR2 YSYEKL. Trimming took off 1 base at V and 8 bases at J, with 8 bases between the two ends. The CDR3 is made up of 13 amino acids. The CDR3 loop reads CASSQVLREKLFF. CDR3 in DNA: TGCGCCAGCAGCCAAGTATTGAGGGAAAAACTGTTTTTT.

This chain uses TRBV5-4 with TRBJ1-4; 11 bases are a match to TRBD1. The CDR3 consists of 13 residues. Germline V gene sequence: CDR1 SGHNT, CDR2 YYREEE (reference sequence). V lost 4 bases to trimming and J lost 10 bases; unmatched junction nucleotides: 3. The CDR3 is CASSEGTGGKLFF. CDR3 DNA: TGTGCCAGCAGCGAAGGGACAGGGGGAAAACTGTTTTTT.

The chain uses TRBV19 and TRBJ2-1; 8 positions match TRBD2. The germline V gene has CDR1 LNHDA and CDR2 SQIVND (reference sequence). J was trimmed by 2 bases and V by 7 bases; bases with no gene match: 7. CDR3 length: 15 residues. CDR3: CASTTGGGTYNEQFF. In DNA, the CDR3 is TGTGCCAGTACCACGGGCGGGGGGACCTACAATGAGCAGTTCTTC. Variable domain in full (rest from reference TRBV19 and TRBJ2-1): DGGITQSPKYLFRKEGQNVTLSCEQNLNHDAMYWYRQDPGQGLRLIYYSQIVNDFQKGDIAEGYSVSREKKESFPLTVTSAQKNPTAFYLCASTTGGGTYNEQFFGPGTRLTVL.

The rearrangement joins TRBV4-2 to TRBJ2-3; 10 bases match TRBD2. V lost 0 bases and J lost 4; bases outside the gene matches: 7. In germline, CDR1 is LGHNA, CDR2 YNFKEQ. This CDR3 has 17 amino acids. The CDR3 coding sequence is TGTGCCAGCAGCCAAGAGGCAGCGGGAGGGGGGGCAGATACGCAGTATTTT. It is translated as CASSQEAAGGGADTQYF.

The CDR3 DNA is TGTGCCATCAGGGACAGGGGTTACGAGCAGTACTTC. Its protein product is CAIRDRGYEQYF. V and J are TRBV10-3 and TRBJ2-7, with TRBD1 identical over 9 bases. The CDR3 is made up of 12 amino acids. CDR1 and CDR2 (germline): ENHRY, SYGVKD. The V segment lost 6 bases and the J segment 4 bases; nucleotides outside the gene matches: 1.

The rearrangement uses TRBV6-4 and TRBJ2-1; TRBD1 matches 7 bases. CDR3 length: 16 residues. Germline V gives CDR1 MRHNA, CDR2 SNTAGT. V shed 4 bases, J shed 4 bases, and the junction held 10 bases outside the gene matches. The CDR3 coding sequence is TGTGCCAGCAGTGGGGGACAGCAACCACCTTACAATGAGCAGTTCTTC. Translating gives CASSGGQQPPYNEQFF.

This clone came up once. The rearrangement uses TRBV5-1 and TRBJ2-1, with 8 positions matching TRBD2. Germline trimming cut 0 bases from V and 1 base from J; bases unmatched to any gene: 3. Germline loops: CDR1 SGHRS, CDR2 YFSETQ. The CDR3 totals 16 residues. CDR3 amino acids: CASSLAGLASYNEQFF. The CDR3 DNA reads TGCGCCAGCAGCTTGGCCGGACTAGCTTCCTACAATGAGCAGTTCTTC. Complete variable domain (other parts from reference TRBV5-1 and TRBJ2-1): KAGVTQTPRYLIKTRGQQVTLSCSPISGHRSVSWYQQTPGQGLQFLFEYFSETQRNKGNFPGRFSGRQFSNSRSEMNVSTLELGDSALYLCASSLAGLASYNEQFFGPGTRLTVL.

This chain uses TRBV9 with TRBJ2-3, with 9 bases lining up with TRBD2. V lost 2 bases to trimming and J lost 4 bases; unmatched junction nucleotides: 5. The CDR3 has 15 residues. The germline gives CDR1 SGDLS, CDR2 YYNGEE. The CDR3 is CASSVISGGSDTQYF. The CDR3 DNA reads as TGTGCCAGCAGCGTTATCAGCGGGGGGTCAGATACGCAGTATTTT.

The chain employs TRBV27 and TRBJ2-4; 11 nucleotides align to TRBD2. The CDR3 spans 17 residues. Germline values: CDR1 MNHEY, CDR2 SMNVEV (reference sequence). The ends lost 5 bases at V and 9 bases at J; junction bases unmatched: 15. For the CDR3, the DNA is TGTGCCAGCAGTCCAGGTTTAATAGCGGGGGGGCCGGGCATTCAGTACTTC. Its translation: CASSPGLIAGGPGIQYF.

The chain is built from TRBV9 and TRBJ2-2, with TRBD1 identical over 9 bases. Per the germline V gene, CDR1 is SGDLS and CDR2 is YYNGEE. This CDR3 has 16 amino acids. V was clipped by 3 bases and J by 7 bases; unmatched bases: 10. DNA for the CDR3: TGTGCCAGCAGCGGAGGCGACGGGACAGGGAGCGGGGAGCTGTTTTTT. This translates into CASSGGDGTGSGELFF. The full variable domain, completed using reference TRBV9 and TRBJ2-2, is DSGVTQTPKHLITATGQRVTLRCSPRSGDLSVYWYQQSLDQGLQFLIQYYNGEERAKGNILERFSAQQFPDLHSELNLSSLELGDSALYFCASSGGDGTGSGELFFGEGSRLTVL.

This sequence joins TRBV4-1 and TRBJ2-3; D unresolved. V was cut by 0 bases and J by 1 base, with 8 bases left in between. CDR1 is MGHRA and CDR2 is YSYEKL in the germline V gene. The CDR3 length is 15 residues. Here the CDR3 DNA reads TGCGCCAGCAGCCAAGATTCAAGAGGCACAGATACGCAGTATTTT. Its protein product is CASSQDSRGTDTQYF.

This chain uses TRBV14 with TRBJ1-4, with a possible D match to TRBD1 (5 bases). Germline V gene lookup returns CDR1 SGHDN and CDR2 FVKESK. The V and J ends lost 0 bases and 3 bases respectively, with 14 bases between them. This CDR3 spans 17 amino acids. The CDR3 sequence is CASSQERGTVANEKLFF. The CDR3, as DNA: TGTGCCAGCAGCCAAGAAAGGGGAACTGTAGCTAATGAAAAACTGTTTTTT.